One and the same sample provided the 5 T cell receptor beta chains below, sequenced in a study of blood T cell repertoires in COVID-19. Assay: immunoSEQ multiplex PCR; the TCRdb copy retains only in-frame clones and omits some. Among hundreds of thousands of clones, about four fifths were seen once, and the ten largest hold 7.5% to 10%. The specimen sequenced was peripheral blood. These receptors originate from a man of 80 years or more with acute or convalescent COVID-19.

The chain couples TRBV7-6 to TRBJ1-1; 7 bases map to TRBD1. This CDR3 is built from 15 residues. Per germline, CDR1 SGHVS and CDR2 FNYEAQ. The ends lost 5 bases at V and 0 bases at J; junction bases unmatched: 6. The CDR3, as DNA: TGTGCCAGCAGCCGGGGACAGTCAATGAACACTGAAGCTTTCTTT. This sequence encodes CASSRGQSMNTEAFF.

The chain links TRBV15 to TRBJ2-1; TRBD1 aligns across 9 bases. Unmatched junction bases numbered 9, after V lost 7 bases and J lost 2 bases. CDR1 is LNHNV, CDR2 YYDKDF, per germline (reference sequence). This CDR3 contains 16 residues. CDR3 DNA sequence: TGTGCCACCAATCCCTCGTGGACAGGGGCCTACAATGAGCAGTTCTTC. Protein: CATNPSWTGAYNEQFF.

The V call is TRBV5-8, the J call TRBJ1-1; possibly TRBD1 for D (5 bases). CDR1 and CDR2 (germline): SGHTS, YDEGEE. Between the trimmed V and J ends, which lost 4 bases and 10 bases, there was a span of 17 bases. The CDR3 consists of 13 residues. CDR3 protein: CASSPRQGYGAFF. The CDR3 DNA reads TGTGCCAGCAGCCCCCGGCAGGGTTACGGAGCTTTCTTT.

In the case of this clone: Other DNA sequences in the sample encode the same CDR3. The J gene is TRBJ1-2, the V gene TRBV28; TRBD1 might be the D (6 bases). CDR1 MDHEN and CDR2 SYDVKM come from the germline V gene. This CDR3 comprises 14 residues. V was cut by 3 bases and J by 0 bases, with 8 bases left in between. The CDR3 nucleotides read TGTGCCAGCAGTTTGGGGGCGGCTAACTATGGCTACACCTTC. It yields the protein CASSLGAANYGYTF.

The chain carries TRBV19 and TRBJ2-1; a possible D gene is TRBD2 (6 bases). The germline gives CDR1 LNHDA, CDR2 SQIVND (reference sequence). The CDR3 is 16 amino acids. V was trimmed by 3 bases and J by 1 base, leaving 13 bases between them. The CDR3 nucleotides are TGTGCCAGTAGTATGAACGGGGGTAGGTCCTACAATGAGCAGTTCTTC. It translates to CASSMNGGRSYNEQFF. Full variable domain (remainder filled in from reference TRBV19 and TRBJ2-1): DGGITQSPKYLFRKEGQNVTLSCEQNLNHDAMYWYRQDPGQGLRLIYYSQIVNDFQKGDIAEGYSVSREKKESFPLTVTSAQKNPTAFYLCASSMNGGRSYNEQFFGPGTRLTVL.